This T cell receptor (beta chain) is drawn from a study of shared T cell receptors in the human thymus. Method: immunoSEQ multiplex PCR; TCRdb's copy keeps in-frame clones and lacks some. The sample includes over 450,000 clones, about 80% seen only once; the top ten take less than 0.015%. These records were also assigned to another study, of human thymus T cells. That source notes: It was from resections taken during corrective heart surgery that the thymus tissue came.

Sequences were obtained from thymocytes. This sequence was found in a boy younger than two with a congenital heart defect.

The CDR3 protein is CASSIALGLRQYF. CDR3 coding DNA: TGTGCCAGTAGTATAGCCCTGGGACTACGTCAGTACTTC. The chain combines TRBV19 with TRBJ2-7; 7 bases fit TRBD2. The ends lost 1 base at V and 10 bases at J; junction bases unmatched: 7. This CDR3 spans 13 amino acids. Germline assignment: CDR1 LNHDA and CDR2 SQIVND (reference sequence). Full variable domain (rest looked up from reference TRBV19 and TRBJ2-7): DGGITQSPKYLFRKEGQNVTLSCEQNLNHDAMYWYRQDPGQGLRLIYYSQIVNDFQKGDIAEGYSVSREKKESFPLTVTSAQKNPTAFYLCASSIALGLRQYFGPGTRLTVT.